These 12 T cell receptor beta chains were sequenced from one sample in a study of prognosis after radiotherapy for stage I lung cancer. TCR beta CDR3 amplification from genomic DNA was performed by two-round multiplex PCR. The authors ran first-round PCR with primers specific to each TRBV and TRBJ gene. Via MiXCR, TCRdb re-called the multiplex PCR reads, giving one row per CDR3 protein. The data hold about 25,000 distinct CDR3 sequences, with approximately 35% observed a single time. Sequenced here: PBMCs, sampled before or after stereotactic body radiation therapy (not recorded which). These receptors originate from a donor over 45 with non-small cell lung cancer.

A note on this clonotype: An end of the junction does not agree with germline; a read error may underlie this. The chain uses TRBV6-2 or TRBV6-3 and TRBJ2-7, with 7 nucleotides matching TRBD2. Germline assignment: CDR1 MNHEY and CDR2 SVGEGT. The CDR3 is made up of 22 amino acids. CDR3 bases: TGTGCCAGCAGTTACAGACAAATCGTCGCCGGGACTATCGGGGACGACCGGGACGAGCATTACTTC. This sequence encodes CASSYRQIVAGTIGDDRDEHYF.

V is TRBV12-3 or TRBV12-4 and J is TRBJ1-3; D is perhaps TRBD1 (6 bases). The CDR3 extends over 16 amino acids. Trimming stripped 7 bases from V and 4 bases from J, with 20 bases between. DNA of the CDR3: TGTGCCAGCATTTACCCGACAGGCGGCAGAGGAAACACCATATATTTT. Its translation: CASIYPTGGRGNTIYF.

Many counts were recorded for this clonotype. The gene calls are TRBV24-1 and TRBJ2-1; TRBD2 aligns across 8 bases. The V gene end was trimmed by 4 bases and the J gene end by 7 bases; junction bases not matched to a gene: 11. CDR3 length: 16 amino acids. CDR1 and CDR2 (germline): KGHDR, SFDVKD. CDR3: CATSEPLAENRNEQFF. As DNA, the CDR3 is TGTGCCACCAGTGAACCACTAGCGGAAAACCGGAATGAGCAGTTCTTC.

This clonotype was seen many times. This chain's CDR3 is CASSTKSSYNEQFF. The DNA of the CDR3 is TGTGCCAGCTCAACTAAGAGCTCCTACAATGAGCAGTTCTTC. The J gene is TRBJ2-1, the V gene TRBV18; no clear D. This CDR3 region has 14 residues. CDR1 KGHSH and CDR2 LQKENI come from the germline V gene. Trimming took 5 bases from V and 0 from J, leaving 8 bases between them.

This clonotype has ten or more counts. The chain uses TRBV3-2 and TRBJ1-5. TRBV3-2 is tagged as a pseudogene. The CDR3 runs to 15 residues. The CDR3 here is CASSQEARSFQPQHF. The DNA of the CDR3 is TGTGCCAGCAGCCAAGAGGCCAGATCCTTTCAGCCCCAGCATTTT.

The chain uses TRBV20-1 and TRBJ2-1; possibly TRBD2 for D (6 bases). The V gene lost 3 bases and the J gene lost 8 bases, with 11 bases spanning the gap. The CDR3 extends over 12 amino acids. The germline gives CDR1 DFQATT, CDR2 SNEGSKA (reference sequence). The CDR3, as DNA: TGCAGTGCTAGGTTTCTAGCGCATGAGCAGTTCTTC. Protein sequence: CSARFLAHEQFF.

This clonotype was picked up many times. V usage is TRBV7-3 and J usage is TRBJ2-2; tentative D call: TRBD1 (6 bases). The CDR3 covers 13 residues. Germline V gene sequence: CDR1 SGHTA, CDR2 FQGTGA. Trimming pared 3 bases from V and 4 bases from J, leaving 6 bases between. The CDR3 is CASSLDSTGELFF. The DNA of the CDR3 is TGTGCCAGCAGCTTGGACAGCACCGGGGAGCTGTTTTTT.

This clonotype was counted a single time. The chain employs TRBV6-2 or TRBV6-3 and TRBJ2-1, with D maybe TRBD2 (6 bases). Germline CDR1 reads MNHEY; CDR2 reads SVGEGT. V gave up 7 bases and J gave up 2 bases, with 12 bases separating them. This CDR3 contains 14 residues. The CDR3 loop is CASKVPSAYNEQFF. DNA of the CDR3: TGTGCCAGCAAAGTACCTAGCGCCTACAATGAGCAGTTCTTC.

V gene TRBV28 combines with J gene TRBJ1-2; D call uncertain. This CDR3 is built from 13 residues. The ends were cut back, 6 bases at V and 2 bases at J, with 10 bases in the middle. Germline V CDR1 and CDR2: MDHEN, SYDVKM. The CDR3: CASSLDLNYGYTF. DNA for the CDR3: TGTGCCAGCAGCTTAGATTTAAACTATGGCTACACCTTC.

CDR3 protein: CASSLECLVGTNSPLHF. The CDR3, as DNA: TGCGCCAGCAGCTTGGAATGTCTAGTGGGTACTAATTCACCCCTCCACTTT. The chain links TRBV5-1 to TRBJ1-6, with no clear D. V lost 0 bases and J 6 bases, leaving 16 bases between the germline ends. The CDR3 totals 17 residues. Germline loops: CDR1 SGHRS, CDR2 YFSETQ.

This clonotype was recorded at least ten times. A much larger clone lies a single base off, so this may be a read error. The chain recombines TRBV12-3 or TRBV12-4 with TRBJ1-1; 7 nucleotides align to TRBD1. This CDR3 spans 13 amino acids. In DNA form, the CDR3 reads TGTGCCGGCAGTCGACAGGGTGGCACTGAAGCTTTCTTT. Amino acids: CAGSRQGGTEAFF.

On this clonotype: This may arise from a read error, as a much more abundant clone is one base away. The gene calls are TRBV5-6 and TRBJ2-6; the D gene is possibly TRBD1 (5 bases). V was cut by 2 bases and J by 2 bases, with 8 bases left in between. The CDR3 has 15 residues. Germline V lookup: CDR1 SGHDT, CDR2 YYEEEE. CDR3 sequence (DNA): TGTGCCAGCAGCTTCTGGGGCCCTGGGGCCAACGTCCTGACTTTC. It specifies CASSFWGPGANVLTF.